The sample holds many counts of the clone carrying this T cell receptor (beta chain). Its antigen is unknown. This sample is part of a study of T cells in Graves' hyperthyroidism and ophthalmopathy. Overall study context: Peripheral blood sampling occurred at initial diagnosis, before any treatment.

Patients between 18 and 65 years old had hyperthyroidism, newly diagnosed and lasting under 2 months. Amplification of TCR beta CDR3 regions used RNA as the template. The study used the HTBI primer set for a first-round RT-PCR of the TCR CDR3. TCRdb itself ran the multiplex PCR reads through MiXCR, one entry per CDR3 protein. Of more than 650,000 distinct CDR3 sequences detected, 14% appear once; the ten largest clones hold about 9.4%. Looked up from germline, CDR1 is DFQATT and CDR2 is SNEGSKA (reference sequence). V was clipped by 7 bases and J by 6 bases, with 11 bases between them. CDR3 length equals 11 residues. The study, taken as a whole, reports: The model predicted ophthalmopathy a median approximately 6 months before onset.

The sequence derives from a woman younger than 35 with Graves' hyperthyroidism. The specimen was blood. This chain links TRBV20-1 with TRBJ2-3; unclear D gene. CDR3 protein: CSVMGRDTQYF. The CDR3 bases are TGCAGTGTAATGGGTCGGGATACGCAGTATTTT.